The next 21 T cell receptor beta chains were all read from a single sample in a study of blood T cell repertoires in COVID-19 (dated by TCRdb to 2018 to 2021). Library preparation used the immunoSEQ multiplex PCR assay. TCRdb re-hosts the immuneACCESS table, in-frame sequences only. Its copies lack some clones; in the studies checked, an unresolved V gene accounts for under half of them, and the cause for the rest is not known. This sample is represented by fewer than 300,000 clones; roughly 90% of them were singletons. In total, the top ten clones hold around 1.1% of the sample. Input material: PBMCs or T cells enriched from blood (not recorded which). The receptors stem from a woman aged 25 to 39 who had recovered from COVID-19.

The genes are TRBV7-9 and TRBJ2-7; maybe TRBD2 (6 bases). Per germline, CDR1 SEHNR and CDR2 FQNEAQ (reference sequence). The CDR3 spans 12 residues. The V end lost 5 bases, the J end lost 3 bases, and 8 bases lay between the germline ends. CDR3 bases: TGTGCCAGCAGCACGCGGGGCTACGAGCAGTACTTC. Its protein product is CASSTRGYEQYF.

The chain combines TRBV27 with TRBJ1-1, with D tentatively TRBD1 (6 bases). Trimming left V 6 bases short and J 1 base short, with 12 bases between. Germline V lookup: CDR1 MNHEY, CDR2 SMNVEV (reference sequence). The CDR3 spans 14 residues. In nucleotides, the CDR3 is TGTGCCAGCAGGGGAAGGACAGAGAACACTGAAGCTTTCTTT. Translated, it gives CASRGRTENTEAFF.

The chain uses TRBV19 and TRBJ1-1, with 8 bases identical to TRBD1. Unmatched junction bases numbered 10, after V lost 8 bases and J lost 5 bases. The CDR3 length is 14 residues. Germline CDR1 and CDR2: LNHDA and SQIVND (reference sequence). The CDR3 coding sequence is TGTGCCAGTTCAGGACAGGGAGGGGATACTGAAGCTTTCTTT. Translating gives CASSGQGGDTEAFF.

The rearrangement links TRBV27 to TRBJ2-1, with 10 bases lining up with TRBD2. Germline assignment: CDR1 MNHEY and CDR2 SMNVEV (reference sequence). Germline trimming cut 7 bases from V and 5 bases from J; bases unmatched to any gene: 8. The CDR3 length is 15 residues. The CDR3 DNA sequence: TGTGCCAGCAAGGGCTCCGGACTAGCGGACAATGAGCAGTTCTTC. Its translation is CASKGSGLADNEQFF.

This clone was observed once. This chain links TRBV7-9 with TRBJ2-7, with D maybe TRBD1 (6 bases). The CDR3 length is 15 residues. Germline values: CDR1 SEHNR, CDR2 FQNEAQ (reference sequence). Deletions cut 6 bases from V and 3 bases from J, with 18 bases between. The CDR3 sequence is CASRTTGTNNYEQYF. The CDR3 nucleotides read TGTGCCAGCAGGACAACCGGGACAAATAACTACGAGCAGTACTTC.

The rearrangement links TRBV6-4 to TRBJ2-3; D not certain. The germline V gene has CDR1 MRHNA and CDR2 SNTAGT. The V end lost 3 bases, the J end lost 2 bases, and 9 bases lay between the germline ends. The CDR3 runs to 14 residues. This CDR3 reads CASSEQTDTDTQYF. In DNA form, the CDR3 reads TGTGCCAGCAGTGAGCAGACTGACACAGATACGCAGTATTTT.

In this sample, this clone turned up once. The CDR3 DNA sequence: TGTGCCAGTAGTACCAGAACAGGGAAGTCTAATGAAAAACTGTTTTTT. This encodes CASSTRTGKSNEKLFF. The chain combines TRBV19 with TRBJ1-4, with D perhaps TRBD1 (6 bases). CDR1 and CDR2 (germline): LNHDA, SQIVND (reference sequence). V shed 4 bases and J shed 3 bases, with 15 bases lying between them. The CDR3 covers 16 residues.

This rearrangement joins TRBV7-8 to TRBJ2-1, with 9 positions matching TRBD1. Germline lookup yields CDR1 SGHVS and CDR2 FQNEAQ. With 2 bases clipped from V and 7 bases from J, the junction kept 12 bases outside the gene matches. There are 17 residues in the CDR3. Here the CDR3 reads CASSLNQPGQGRNEQFF. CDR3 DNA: TGTGCCAGCAGCTTAAACCAGCCGGGACAGGGTCGGAATGAGCAGTTCTTC.

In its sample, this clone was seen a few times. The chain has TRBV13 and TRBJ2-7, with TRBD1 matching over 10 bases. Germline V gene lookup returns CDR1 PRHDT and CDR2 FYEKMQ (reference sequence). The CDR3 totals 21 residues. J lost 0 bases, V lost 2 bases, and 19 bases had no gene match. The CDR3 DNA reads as TGTGCCAGCAGCTTACTTCTGCCGGACCCGGGACAGGGGAGAAGCTCCTACGAGCAGTACTTC. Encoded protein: CASSLLLPDPGQGRSSYEQYF.

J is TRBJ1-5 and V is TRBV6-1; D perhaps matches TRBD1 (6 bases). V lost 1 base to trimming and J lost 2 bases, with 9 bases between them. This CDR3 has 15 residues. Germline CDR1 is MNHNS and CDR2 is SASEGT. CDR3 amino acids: CASSEGQVGNQPQHF. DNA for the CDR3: TGTGCCAGCAGTGAAGGACAGGTCGGCAATCAGCCCCAGCATTTT.

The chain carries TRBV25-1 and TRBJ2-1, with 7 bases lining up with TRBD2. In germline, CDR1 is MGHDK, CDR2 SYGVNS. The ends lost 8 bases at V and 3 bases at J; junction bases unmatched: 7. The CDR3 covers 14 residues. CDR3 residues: CASCCGSHYNEQFF. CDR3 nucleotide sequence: TGTGCCAGCTGTTGCGGGAGCCACTACAATGAGCAGTTCTTC.

This chain's CDR3 is CASSWRGNTEAFF. The CDR3 DNA reads as TGTGCCAGCAGTTGGCGGGGAAACACTGAAGCTTTCTTT. J is TRBJ1-1 and V is TRBV28; D gene ambiguous. V lost 4 bases and J 2 bases, leaving 8 bases between the germline ends. The CDR3 sequence is 13 residues long. The germline gives CDR1 MDHEN, CDR2 SYDVKM.

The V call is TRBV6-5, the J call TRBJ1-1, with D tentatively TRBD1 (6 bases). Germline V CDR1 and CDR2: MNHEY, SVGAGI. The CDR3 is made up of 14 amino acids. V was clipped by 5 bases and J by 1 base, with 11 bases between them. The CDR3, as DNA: TGTGCCAGCAGTCTAAGAGGGGGGAACACTGAAGCTTTCTTT. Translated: CASSLRGGNTEAFF.

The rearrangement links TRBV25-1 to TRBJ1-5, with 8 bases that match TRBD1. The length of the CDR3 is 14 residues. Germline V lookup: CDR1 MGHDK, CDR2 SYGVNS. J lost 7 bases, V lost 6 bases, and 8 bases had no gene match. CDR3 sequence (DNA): TGTGCCAGCAGGGGGACAGGAGAGAACCAGCCCCAGCATTTT. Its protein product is CASRGTGENQPQHF. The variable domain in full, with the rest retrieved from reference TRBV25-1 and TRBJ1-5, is EADIYQTPRYLVIGTGKKITLECSQTMGHDKMYWYQQDPGMELHLIHYSYGVNSTEKGDLSSESTVSRIRTEHFPLTLESARPSHTSQYLCASRGTGENQPQHFGDGTRLSIL.

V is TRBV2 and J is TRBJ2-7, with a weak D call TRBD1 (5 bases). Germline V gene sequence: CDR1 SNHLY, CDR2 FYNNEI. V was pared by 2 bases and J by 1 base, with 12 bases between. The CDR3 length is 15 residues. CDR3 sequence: CASSEYMDKSYEQYF. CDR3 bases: TGTGCCAGCAGTGAATATATGGACAAGTCCTACGAGCAGTACTTC.

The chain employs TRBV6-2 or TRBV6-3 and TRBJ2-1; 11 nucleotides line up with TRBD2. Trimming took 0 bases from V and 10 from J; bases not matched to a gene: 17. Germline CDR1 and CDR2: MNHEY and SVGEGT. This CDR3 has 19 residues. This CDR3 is CASSYSLLTSGIIGGEQFF. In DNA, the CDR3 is TGTGCCAGCAGTTACTCCCTTCTGACTAGCGGGATAATTGGAGGGGAGCAGTTCTTC.

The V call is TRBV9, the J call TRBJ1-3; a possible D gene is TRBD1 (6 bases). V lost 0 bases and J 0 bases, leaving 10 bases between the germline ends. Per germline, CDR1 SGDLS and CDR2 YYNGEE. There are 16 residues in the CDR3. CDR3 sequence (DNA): TGTGCCAGCAGCGTAGGTGGACAGTACTCTGGAAACACCATATATTTT. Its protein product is CASSVGGQYSGNTIYF.

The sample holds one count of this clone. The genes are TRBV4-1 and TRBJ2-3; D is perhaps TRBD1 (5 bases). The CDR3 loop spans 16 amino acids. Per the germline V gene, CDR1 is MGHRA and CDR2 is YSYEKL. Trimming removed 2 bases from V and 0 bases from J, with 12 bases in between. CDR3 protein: CASSQPRQGSTDTQYF. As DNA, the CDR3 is TGCGCCAGCAGCCAACCGCGGCAGGGCAGCACAGATACGCAGTATTTT.

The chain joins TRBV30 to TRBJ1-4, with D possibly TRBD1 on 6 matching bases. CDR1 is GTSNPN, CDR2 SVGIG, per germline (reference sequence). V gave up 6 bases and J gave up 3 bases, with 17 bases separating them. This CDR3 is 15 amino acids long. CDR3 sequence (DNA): TGTGCCTGCCAATTGCGACAGGCCCCTAATGAAAAACTGTTTTTT. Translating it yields CACQLRQAPNEKLFF.

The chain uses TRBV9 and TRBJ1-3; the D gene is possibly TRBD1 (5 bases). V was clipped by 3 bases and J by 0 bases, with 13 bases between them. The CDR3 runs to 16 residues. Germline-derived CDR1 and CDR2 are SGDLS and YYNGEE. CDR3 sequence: CASSDRQTPSGNTIYF. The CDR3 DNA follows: TGTGCCAGCAGCGATAGACAGACCCCCTCTGGAAACACCATATATTTT.

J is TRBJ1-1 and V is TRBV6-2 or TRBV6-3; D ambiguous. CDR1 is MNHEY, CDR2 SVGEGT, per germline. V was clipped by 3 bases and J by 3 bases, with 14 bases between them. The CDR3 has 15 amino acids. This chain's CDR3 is CASSYILGVDTEAFF. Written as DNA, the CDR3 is TGTGCCAGCAGTTATATTCTCGGGGTTGACACTGAAGCTTTCTTT.